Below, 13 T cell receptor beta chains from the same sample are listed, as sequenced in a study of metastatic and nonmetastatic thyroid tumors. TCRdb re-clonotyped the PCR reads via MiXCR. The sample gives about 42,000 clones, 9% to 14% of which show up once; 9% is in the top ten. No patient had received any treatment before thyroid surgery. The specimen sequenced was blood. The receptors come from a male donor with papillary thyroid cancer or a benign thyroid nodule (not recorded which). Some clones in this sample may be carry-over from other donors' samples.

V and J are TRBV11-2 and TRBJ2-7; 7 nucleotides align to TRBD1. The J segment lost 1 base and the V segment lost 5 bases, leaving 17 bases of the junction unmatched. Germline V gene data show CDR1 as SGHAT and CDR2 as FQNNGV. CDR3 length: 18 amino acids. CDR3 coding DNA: TGTGCCAGCAGCGGTTTGAGGGGTTTGGGGACAGCTTCCTACGAGCAGTACTTC. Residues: CASSGLRGLGTASYEQYF.

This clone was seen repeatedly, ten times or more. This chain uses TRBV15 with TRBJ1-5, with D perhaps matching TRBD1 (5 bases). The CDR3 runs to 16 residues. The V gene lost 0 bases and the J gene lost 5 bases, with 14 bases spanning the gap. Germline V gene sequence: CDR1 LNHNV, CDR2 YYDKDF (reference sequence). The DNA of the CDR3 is TGTGCCACCAGCAGAGATGGGACGGGTCGCTATCAGCCCCAGCATTTT. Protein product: CATSRDGTGRYQPQHF. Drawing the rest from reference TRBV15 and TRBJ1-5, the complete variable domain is DAMVIQNPRYQVTQFGKPVTLSCSQTLNHNVMYWYQQKSSQAPKLLFHYYDKDFNNEADTPDNFQSRRPNTSFCFLDIRSPGLGDTAMYLCATSRDGTGRYQPQHFGDGTRLSIL.

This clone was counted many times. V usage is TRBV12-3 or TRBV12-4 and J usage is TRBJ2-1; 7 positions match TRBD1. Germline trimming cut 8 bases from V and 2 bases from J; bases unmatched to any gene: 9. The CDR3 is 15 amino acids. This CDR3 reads CASADATGTYNEQFF. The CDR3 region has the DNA TGTGCCAGCGCTGACGCGACAGGGACCTACAATGAGCAGTTCTTC.

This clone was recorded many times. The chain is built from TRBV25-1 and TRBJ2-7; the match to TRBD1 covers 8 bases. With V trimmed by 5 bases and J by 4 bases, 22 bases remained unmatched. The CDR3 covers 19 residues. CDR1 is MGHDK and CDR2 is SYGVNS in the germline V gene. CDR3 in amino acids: CASSFPSKRQGASHYEQYF. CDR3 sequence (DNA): TGTGCCAGCAGTTTTCCTTCGAAAAGGCAGGGGGCCAGTCATTACGAGCAGTACTTC.

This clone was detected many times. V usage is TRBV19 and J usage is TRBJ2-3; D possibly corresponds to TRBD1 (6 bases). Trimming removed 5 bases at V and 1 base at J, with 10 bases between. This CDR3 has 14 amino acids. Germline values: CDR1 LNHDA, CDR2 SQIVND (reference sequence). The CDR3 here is CASSPTGGTDTQYF. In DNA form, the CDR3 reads TGTGCCAGTAGTCCGACAGGTGGCACAGATACGCAGTATTTT.

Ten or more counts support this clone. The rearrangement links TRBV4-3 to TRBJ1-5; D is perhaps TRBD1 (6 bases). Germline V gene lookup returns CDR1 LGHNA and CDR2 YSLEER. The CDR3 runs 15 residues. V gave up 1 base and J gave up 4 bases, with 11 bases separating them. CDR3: CASSQVRGPNQPQHF. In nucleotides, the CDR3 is TGCGCCAGCAGCCAAGTCAGGGGCCCTAATCAGCCCCAGCATTTT.

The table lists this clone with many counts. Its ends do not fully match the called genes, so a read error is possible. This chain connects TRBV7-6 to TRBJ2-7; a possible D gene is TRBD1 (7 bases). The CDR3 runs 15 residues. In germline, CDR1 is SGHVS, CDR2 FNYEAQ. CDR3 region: CASSRGTASSYEQCF. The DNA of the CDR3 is TGTGCCAGCAGCCGCGGGACAGCGAGCTCCTACGAGCAGTGCTTC.

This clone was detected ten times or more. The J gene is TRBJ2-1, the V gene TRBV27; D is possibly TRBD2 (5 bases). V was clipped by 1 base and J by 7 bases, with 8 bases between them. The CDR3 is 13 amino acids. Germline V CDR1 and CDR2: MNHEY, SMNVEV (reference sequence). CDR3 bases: TGTGCCAGCAGTTTATTTGGGGAGAATGAGCAGTTCTTC. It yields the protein CASSLFGENEQFF.

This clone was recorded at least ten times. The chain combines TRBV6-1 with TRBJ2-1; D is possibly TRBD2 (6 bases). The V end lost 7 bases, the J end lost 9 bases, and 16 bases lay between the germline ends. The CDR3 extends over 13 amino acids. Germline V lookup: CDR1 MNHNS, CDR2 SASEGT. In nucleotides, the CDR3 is TGTGCCAGCAACGACCCGGGGAGGATTGAGCAGTTCTTC. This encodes CASNDPGRIEQFF.

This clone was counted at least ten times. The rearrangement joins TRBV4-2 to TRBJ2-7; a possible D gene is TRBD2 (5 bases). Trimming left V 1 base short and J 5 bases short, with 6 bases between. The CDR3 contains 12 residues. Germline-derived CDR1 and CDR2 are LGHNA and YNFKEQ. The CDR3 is CASSQGRNEQYF. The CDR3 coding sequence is TGTGCCAGCAGCCAAGGGAGGAACGAGCAGTACTTC.

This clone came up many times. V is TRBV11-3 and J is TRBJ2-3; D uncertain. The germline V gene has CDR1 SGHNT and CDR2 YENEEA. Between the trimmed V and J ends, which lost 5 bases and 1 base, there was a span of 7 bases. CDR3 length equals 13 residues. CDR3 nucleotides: TGTGCCAGCAGCCCGACCCGCACAGATACGCAGTATTTT. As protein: CASSPTRTDTQYF.

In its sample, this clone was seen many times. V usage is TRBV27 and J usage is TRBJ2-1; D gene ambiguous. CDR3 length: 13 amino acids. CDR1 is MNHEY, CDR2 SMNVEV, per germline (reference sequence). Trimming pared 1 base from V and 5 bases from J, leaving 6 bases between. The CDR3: CASSLFPNNEQFF. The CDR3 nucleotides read TGTGCCAGCAGTTTATTCCCAAACAATGAGCAGTTCTTC.

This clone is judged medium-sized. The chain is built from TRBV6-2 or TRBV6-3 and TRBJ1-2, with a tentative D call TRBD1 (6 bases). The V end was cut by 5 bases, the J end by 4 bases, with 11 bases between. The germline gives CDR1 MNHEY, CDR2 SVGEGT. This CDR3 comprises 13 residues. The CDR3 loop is CASSPTGIYGYTF. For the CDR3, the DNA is TGTGCCAGCAGTCCAACAGGGATCTATGGCTACACCTTC.